The T cell receptor beta chain under discussion was sequenced for a study of blood T cell repertoires in COVID-19. CDR3 length equals 17 residues. Measured with immunoSEQ multiplex PCR; TCRdb has only the in-frame clones, and not every one. The sample has some 290,000 clones, about 90% seen once. The sequencing sample was made of peripheral blood. The J gene is TRBJ2-1, the V gene TRBV21-1; whether TRBD1, the table's D call, matches the DNA was not checked. TRBV21-1 is termed a pseudogene. This TCR was recovered from a woman aged 25 to 45 with COVID-19, enrolled during active disease. The CDR3 sequence: CASSGQGGGTGYNEQFF. In DNA form, the CDR3 reads TGTGCCAGCAGCGGACAGGGGGGCGGGACCGGGTACAATGAGCAGTTCTTC.